This T cell receptor (beta chain) was documented in a study of cytomegalovirus exposure and HLA in healthy donors. Looking at the study overall: There were some 410 genotyped donors. Of these, about 80% fell in the genetic ancestry cluster associated with self-reported Caucasian donors.

Trimming stripped 4 bases from V and 7 bases from J, with 13 bases between. There are 12 residues in the CDR3. Germline values: CDR1 SQVTM, CDR2 ANQGSEA. These donors counted as nominally healthy when sampled, but unrecorded immune exposures were likely. On this clone: Antigen specificity is unknown.

Vbeta (60) and Jbeta (13) primers were used in the PCR. Under the authors' procedure: About 9.9 million of the about 80 million unique TCR beta chains counted in a later analysis were shared. The method was immunoSEQ multiplex PCR; TCRdb's version includes in-frame clones alone and lacks a portion of them. The V and J calls and clone size come from that table; D and trimming were worked out from the DNA. This sample has about 90,000 clones, with under 85% found just once. Study observations and caveats: The authors enumerated roughly 160 TCR beta chains as linked to cytomegalovirus.

The sequence was obtained from a man under 40 in good health and CMV-seronegative. Sequenced: PBMCs. The chain couples TRBV29-1 to TRBJ2-5, with D perhaps TRBD1 (5 bases). CDR3 nucleotides: TGCAGCGTTGGAGTAGGGGAATTGACCCAGTACTTC. Protein: CSVGVGELTQYF. Combining the CDR3 with reference TRBV29-1 and TRBJ2-5 gives the whole variable domain SAVISQKPSRDICQRGTSLTIQCQVDSQVTMMFWYRQQPGQSLTLIATANQGSEATYESGFVIDKFPISRPNLTFSTLTVSNMSPEDSSIYLCSVGVGELTQYFGPGTRLLVL.